This is a list of T cell receptor beta chains from one sample in a study of T cell clones after liver transplantation. TCRdb keeps only in-frame clones here, not all; method: immunoSEQ multiplex PCR. Of 68,000 or so clones in the sample, about four fifths were seen once. Source: CD4+ T cells from blood, taken before liver transplant. Every receptor here comes from a human donor who received a liver transplant. Both conserved end residues are part of each CDR3. The order of the fields is D gene, clone size, V gene, J gene, CDR3 protein, CDR3 DNA. The D gene is left open where the match is weak. Size tells how often a clone was seen (once, few, many) or the class of an expanded clone, and some rows leave it out.

d_gene: TRBD2
abundance: few
v_gene: TRBV5-6
j_gene: TRBJ2-1
CDR3aa: CASSLSRGTRNSEQFF
CDR3nt: TGTGCCAGCAGCTTGTCTCGCGGGACTAGGAATAGTGAGCAGTTCTTC

d_gene: .
abundance: .
v_gene: TRBV27
j_gene: TRBJ2-5
CDR3aa: CASSRSNTETQYF
CDR3nt: TGTGCCAGCAGTCGGTCGAACACAGAGACCCAGTACTTC

d_gene: TRBD1
abundance: .
v_gene: TRBV13
j_gene: TRBJ1-1
CDR3aa: CATPPGTEYEAFF
CDR3nt: TGTGCCACCCCTCCCGGGACAGAATATGAAGCTTTCTTT

d_gene: .
abundance: .
v_gene: TRBV30
j_gene: TRBJ2-1
CDR3aa: CAWSYGFSSYNEQFF
CDR3nt: TGTGCCTGGTCATATGGTTTTAGCTCCTACAATGAGCAGTTCTTC

d_gene: .
abundance: .
v_gene: TRBV5-1
j_gene: TRBJ2-5
CDR3aa: CASSRAGGAYETQYF
CDR3nt: TGCGCCAGCAGCCGAGCGGGCGGGGCCTACGAGACCCAGTACTTC

d_gene: .
abundance: once
v_gene: TRBV5-1
j_gene: TRBJ2-1
CDR3aa: CASSLELSSYNEQFF
CDR3nt: TGCGCCAGCAGCTTGGAGCTGAGCTCCTACAATGAGCAGTTCTTC

d_gene: .
abundance: .
v_gene: TRBV2
j_gene: TRBJ2-1
CDR3aa: CASSEGTATIYNEQFF
CDR3nt: TGTGCCAGCAGTGAAGGGACAGCTACGATATACAATGAGCAGTTCTTC

d_gene: .
abundance: .
v_gene: TRBV20-1
j_gene: TRBJ2-1
CDR3aa: CSAREYNEQFF
CDR3nt: TGCAGTGCTAGGGAGTACAATGAGCAGTTCTTC

d_gene: TRBD2
abundance: once
v_gene: TRBV7-2
j_gene: TRBJ2-5
CDR3aa: CASSSQRDRETQYF
CDR3nt: TGTGCCAGCAGCTCACAGCGGGATCGAGAGACCCAGTACTTC

d_gene: TRBD1
abundance: .
v_gene: TRBV28
j_gene: TRBJ1-1
CDR3aa: CASSSSTGGSEAFF
CDR3nt: TGTGCCAGCAGTTCCTCGACAGGGGGCTCTGAAGCTTTCTTT

d_gene: TRBD2
abundance: .
v_gene: TRBV27
j_gene: TRBJ2-1
CDR3aa: CASSPGTSGGGYNEQFF
CDR3nt: TGTGCCAGCAGTCCCGGGACTAGCGGAGGGGGATACAATGAGCAGTTCTTC

d_gene: .
abundance: .
v_gene: TRBV10-1
j_gene: TRBJ2-2
CDR3aa: CASSDSEGYTGELFF
CDR3nt: TGCGCCAGCAGTGATTCGGAAGGATACACCGGGGAGCTGTTTTTT

d_gene: .
abundance: .
v_gene: TRBV6-5
j_gene: TRBJ1-4
CDR3aa: CASSSRDGKLFF
CDR3nt: TGTGCCAGCAGTTCCCGGGACGGAAAACTGTTTTTT

d_gene: .
abundance: .
v_gene: TRBV9
j_gene: TRBJ2-1
CDR3aa: CASSLDPGSYNEQFF
CDR3nt: TGTGCCAGCAGCCTCGACCCCGGATCCTACAATGAGCAGTTCTTC

d_gene: .
abundance: .
v_gene: TRBV7-2
j_gene: TRBJ1-2
CDR3aa: CASSLVSTGVGGYTF
CDR3nt: TGTGCCAGCAGCTTAGTTAGTACAGGCGTCGGCGGCTACACCTTC

d_gene: TRBD1
abundance: .
v_gene: TRBV15
j_gene: TRBJ1-2
CDR3aa: CATSRDPAGGLRDGYTF
CDR3nt: TGTGCCACCAGCAGAGATCCGGCAGGGGGTCTGCGGGATGGCTACACCTTC

d_gene: .
abundance: .
v_gene: TRBV5-1
j_gene: TRBJ2-7
CDR3aa: CASSLAEFSSYEQYF
CDR3nt: TGCGCCAGCAGCTTGGCTGAGTTTAGCTCCTACGAGCAGTACTTC

d_gene: TRBD1
abundance: .
v_gene: TRBV6-5
j_gene: TRBJ1-2
CDR3aa: CASRSTGGDFGYTF
CDR3nt: TGTGCCAGCAGGTCGACAGGGGGTGATTTTGGCTACACCTTC

d_gene: .
abundance: few
v_gene: TRBV7-8
j_gene: TRBJ2-2
CDR3aa: CASSPEQLNTGELFF
CDR3nt: TGTGCCAGCAGCCCGGAACAGCTAAACACCGGGGAGCTGTTTTTT

d_gene: .
abundance: .
v_gene: TRBV28
j_gene: TRBJ1-5
CDR3aa: CASRVGTWYQPQHF
CDR3nt: TGTGCCAGCAGGGTCGGGACCTGGTATCAGCCCCAGCATTTT

d_gene: TRBD2
abundance: .
v_gene: TRBV28
j_gene: TRBJ2-1
CDR3aa: CASSLGLAGPAAYNEQFF
CDR3nt: TGTGCCAGCAGTTTGGGACTAGCGGGCCCCGCCGCCTACAATGAGCAGTTCTTC

d_gene: .
abundance: .
v_gene: TRBV28
j_gene: TRBJ1-4
CDR3aa: CASSFGGARWEKLFF
CDR3nt: TGTGCCAGCAGTTTTGGGGGGGCCCGTTGGGAAAAACTGTTTTTT

d_gene: .
abundance: once
v_gene: TRBV5-1
j_gene: TRBJ2-3
CDR3aa: CASSLQKITDTQYF
CDR3nt: TGCGCCAGCAGCTTGCAGAAAATCACAGATACGCAGTATTTT

d_gene: .
abundance: .
v_gene: TRBV18
j_gene: TRBJ2-1
CDR3aa: CASSPGPSSYNEQFF
CDR3nt: TGTGCCAGCTCACCAGGACCGAGCTCCTACAATGAGCAGTTCTTC

d_gene: .
abundance: few
v_gene: TRBV7-2
j_gene: TRBJ1-4
CDR3aa: CASSLAGFREKLFF
CDR3nt: TGTGCCAGCAGCTTAGCCGGCTTTCGTGAAAAACTGTTTTTT

d_gene: .
abundance: many
v_gene: TRBV19
j_gene: TRBJ1-2
CDR3aa: CASSIDGRARANYGYTF
CDR3nt: TGTGCCAGTAGTATAGACGGAAGGGCGAGAGCTAACTATGGCTACACCTTC

d_gene: .
abundance: .
v_gene: TRBV6-5
j_gene: TRBJ1-2
CDR3aa: CASREGHYGYTF
CDR3nt: TGTGCCAGCAGGGAGGGGCACTATGGCTACACCTTC

d_gene: .
abundance: .
v_gene: TRBV19
j_gene: TRBJ2-7
CDR3aa: CASSISHTTLYEQYF
CDR3nt: TGTGCCAGTAGCATCTCCCACACTACCCTCTACGAGCAGTACTTC

d_gene: TRBD2
abundance: .
v_gene: TRBV5-1
j_gene: TRBJ2-5
CDR3aa: CASSLELAGGPETQYF
CDR3nt: TGCGCCAGCAGCTTGGAGCTAGCGGGAGGGCCGGAGACCCAGTACTTC

d_gene: .
abundance: .
v_gene: TRBV7-9
j_gene: TRBJ1-2
CDR3aa: CASSRGGRWRANYGYTF
CDR3nt: TGTGCCAGCAGCCGAGGAGGCAGGTGGAGGGCTAACTATGGCTACACCTTC

d_gene: .
abundance: .
v_gene: TRBV5-1
j_gene: TRBJ2-1
CDR3aa: CASSFQTSYNEQFF
CDR3nt: TGCGCCAGCAGCTTCCAGACCTCCTACAATGAGCAGTTCTTC

d_gene: .
abundance: few
v_gene: TRBV7-2
j_gene: TRBJ2-7
CDR3aa: CASSLPRIVQRRFTYEQYF
CDR3nt: TGTGCCAGCAGCTTACCCCGGATCGTCCAGCGACGGTTCACCTACGAGCAGTACTTC

d_gene: .
abundance: .
v_gene: TRBV18
j_gene: TRBJ1-3
CDR3aa: CASSLGQHSGNTIYF
CDR3nt: TGTGCCAGCTCCCTAGGACAGCACTCTGGAAACACCATATATTTT

d_gene: .
abundance: .
v_gene: TRBV7-2
j_gene: TRBJ1-2
CDR3aa: CASSSGYANYGYTF
CDR3nt: TGTGCCAGCAGCTCAGGGTACGCTAACTATGGCTACACCTTC

d_gene: .
abundance: .
v_gene: TRBV6-5
j_gene: TRBJ2-3
CDR3aa: CASSLGPRTDTQYF
CDR3nt: TGTGCCAGCAGCCTAGGACCTCGCACAGATACGCAGTATTTT

d_gene: .
abundance: .
v_gene: TRBV6-6
j_gene: TRBJ1-1
CDR3aa: CASSSTDSRYTEAFF
CDR3nt: TGTGCCAGCAGTTCCACGGACAGCCGGTACACTGAAGCTTTCTTT

d_gene: .
abundance: .
v_gene: TRBV10-3
j_gene: TRBJ2-5
CDR3aa: CAISESWEKETQYF
CDR3nt: TGTGCCATCAGTGAGTCGTGGGAGAAAGAGACCCAGTACTTC

d_gene: TRBD1
abundance: .
v_gene: TRBV6-1
j_gene: TRBJ1-2
CDR3aa: CASSDRQGRGANYGYTF
CDR3nt: TGTGCCAGCAGTGACAGACAGGGCAGAGGAGCTAACTATGGCTACACCTTC

d_gene: .
abundance: .
v_gene: TRBV4-1
j_gene: TRBJ1-2
CDR3aa: CASSQEITENYGYTF
CDR3nt: TGCGCCAGCAGCCAAGAGATTACAGAAAACTATGGCTACACCTTC

d_gene: .
abundance: .
v_gene: TRBV5-1
j_gene: TRBJ1-2
CDR3aa: CASSLEGPDGYTF
CDR3nt: TGCGCCAGCAGCTTGGAAGGCCCGGATGGCTACACCTTC

d_gene: .
abundance: .
v_gene: TRBV19
j_gene: TRBJ1-1
CDR3aa: CASKKITGTAWGHEAFF
CDR3nt: TGTGCCAGTAAGAAGATAACGGGGACGGCTTGGGGGCATGAAGCTTTCTTT

d_gene: TRBD2
abundance: .
v_gene: TRBV30
j_gene: TRBJ2-5
CDR3aa: CAWRHGTTAGETQYF
CDR3nt: TGTGCCTGGAGACACGGGACTACAGCGGGGGAGACCCAGTACTTC

d_gene: .
abundance: .
v_gene: TRBV29-1
j_gene: TRBJ2-1
CDR3aa: CSVEPGGASNEQFF
CDR3nt: TGCAGCGTTGAACCCGGGGGCGCGTCAAATGAGCAGTTCTTC

d_gene: .
abundance: .
v_gene: TRBV28
j_gene: TRBJ1-3
CDR3aa: CASSRWATRGGNTIYF
CDR3nt: TGTGCCAGCAGCCGATGGGCGACCAGAGGAGGAAACACCATATATTTT

d_gene: .
abundance: .
v_gene: TRBV6-1
j_gene: TRBJ2-1
CDR3aa: CASSSLHGGEQFF
CDR3nt: TGTGCCAGCAGTTCTCTTCACGGCGGTGAGCAGTTCTTC

d_gene: .
abundance: .
v_gene: TRBV7-2
j_gene: TRBJ1-5
CDR3aa: CASSLRGSNQPQHF
CDR3nt: TGTGCCAGCAGCTTAAGAGGTAGCAATCAGCCCCAGCATTTT

d_gene: TRBD1
abundance: .
v_gene: TRBV10-3
j_gene: TRBJ1-1
CDR3aa: CAISVRDSWNTEAFF
CDR3nt: TGTGCCATCAGTGTCAGGGACAGCTGGAACACTGAAGCTTTCTTT

d_gene: .
abundance: once
v_gene: TRBV7-2
j_gene: TRBJ2-3
CDR3aa: CASSLSNPDTQYF
CDR3nt: TGTGCCAGCAGCTTGTCCAACCCTGATACGCAGTATTTT

d_gene: .
abundance: .
v_gene: TRBV27
j_gene: TRBJ1-1
CDR3aa: CASSLSRAAMNTEAFF
CDR3nt: TGTGCCAGCAGTTTAAGTCGGGCAGCCATGAACACTGAAGCTTTCTTT

d_gene: .
abundance: .
v_gene: TRBV5-1
j_gene: TRBJ2-1
CDR3aa: CASSLGSDYNEQFF
CDR3nt: TGCGCCAGCAGCTTGGGATCGGATTACAATGAGCAGTTCTTC